This T cell receptor beta chain derives from a study of blood T cell repertoires in COVID-19. For the study at large: Samples of COVID-19 (acute and convalescent) were obtained from the United States, Italy and Spain. T cells, B-cell-depleted T cells, or PBMCs provided the cDNA or gDNA that served as material.

The CDR3 extends over 14 amino acids. V gave up 5 bases and J gave up 6 bases; unmatched junction bases: 8. Germline V gives CDR1 MDHEN, CDR2 SYDVKM. Original processing methods: Counts of nucleated cells, estimated from reference gene primer amplification, were obtained. Here immunoSEQ multiplex PCR was the method, and the copy in TCRdb shows in-frame clones only, minus some. V and J calls and clone size are copied from that table; D and trimming were computed from the DNA. Of about 110,000 clones in the sample, more than 75% are singletons; the top ten hold approximately 3.3%. The receptor was isolated from a woman in her forties or fifties with acute or convalescent COVID-19. The source material was peripheral blood. J is TRBJ2-3 and V is TRBV28, with TRBD1 matching 7 bases. The CDR3 protein is CASSRDRVSDTQYF. CDR3 DNA: TGTGCCAGCAGTCGGGACAGAGTAAGTGATACGCAGTATTTT.